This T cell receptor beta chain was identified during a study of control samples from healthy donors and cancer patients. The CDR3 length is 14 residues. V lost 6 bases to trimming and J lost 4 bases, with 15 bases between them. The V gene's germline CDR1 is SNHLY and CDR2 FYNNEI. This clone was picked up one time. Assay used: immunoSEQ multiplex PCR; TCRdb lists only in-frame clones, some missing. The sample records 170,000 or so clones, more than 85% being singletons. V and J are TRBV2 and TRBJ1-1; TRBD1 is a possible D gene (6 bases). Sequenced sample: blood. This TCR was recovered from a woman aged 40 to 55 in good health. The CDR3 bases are TGTGCCAGCAGCCCCTTGGACAGTGTCACTGAAGCTTTCTTT. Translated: CASSPLDSVTEAFF.